The 5 T cell receptor beta chains given below trace back to one sample, sequenced in a study of monozygotic twins with inflammatory bowel disease. Each CDR3 protein gets one entry in TCRdb, which reprocessed the 5' RACE reads and gives no DNA. This sample contains about 210,000 distinct CDR3 sequences. What was sequenced was blood. These receptors came from a human donor with ulcerative colitis or Crohn's disease, or a healthy co-twin of an affected twin (not recorded which).

This sequence joins TRBV2 and TRBJ2-5; the TRBD2 assignment by TCRdb is unverifiable without DNA. CDR3 length equals 17 residues. Germline V lookup: CDR1 SNHLY, CDR2 FYNNEI. This CDR3 is CASTKRSGGAREETQYF.

This chain joins TRBV7-7 and TRBJ2-5; TCRdb reports TRBD2, a call that lacks DNA to check it against. CDR1 is SSHAT and CDR2 is FNYEAQ in the germline V gene (reference sequence). The CDR3 runs 14 residues. The CDR3 loop is CASSPRGTQETQYF.

The rearrangement joins TRBV20-1 to TRBJ1-5; without DNA, the TCRdb call of TRBD1 cannot be checked. This CDR3 region has 21 residues. Germline CDR1 is DFQATT and CDR2 is SNEGSKA (reference sequence). CDR3 protein: CSARVSSPRDRGDRGNQPQHF.

The chain uses TRBV12-3 or TRBV12-4 and TRBJ1-3. The CDR3 covers 15 residues. CDR3 sequence: CASSSNNEFGNTIYF.

V gene TRBV11-2 combines with J gene TRBJ1-1; with no DNA, the TCRdb D assignment of TRBD1 cannot be verified. Per the germline V gene, CDR1 is SGHAT and CDR2 is FQNNGV. This CDR3 is built from 15 residues. CDR3 sequence reads: CASINRAGSNTEAFF.